The 16 T cell receptor beta chains listed next were all sequenced from one sample in a study of T-cell memory formation after mild COVID-19. TCRdb independently ran MiXCR on the 5' RACE reads; one entry per CDR3 protein. The sample carries around 320,000 distinct CDR3 sequences, 19% recorded once. The sample comprised PBMCs or a T cell subset sorted from them (not recorded which). Source of these receptors: a man aged 18 to 29 who had mild COVID-19 (a few samples of this study predate the infection). Cell type and time point are not known.

The V gene is TRBV29-1, the J gene TRBJ2-2, with a weak D call TRBD2 (5 bases). Germline V CDR1 and CDR2: SQVTM, ANQGSEA. The CDR3 runs to 14 residues. The V end lost 0 bases, the J end lost 6 bases, and 11 bases lay between the germline ends. The CDR3 DNA sequence: TGCAGCGTTGAAGAGCAGGAGGTTGCCGGGGAGCTGTTTTTT. As protein: CSVEEQEVAGELFF.

The sample holds a few counts of this clonotype. The chain links TRBV3-1 to TRBJ2-1; 11 bases align to TRBD2. The junction had 7 bases not matched to a gene; V was cut back by 4 bases and J by 8 bases. Looked up from germline, CDR1 is LGHDT and CDR2 is YNNKEL (reference sequence). The CDR3 extends over 15 amino acids. This chain's CDR3 is CASSPGLAGFHEQFF. CDR3 sequence (DNA): TGTGCCAGCAGCCCCGGACTAGCGGGTTTCCATGAGCAGTTCTTC.

The rearrangement uses TRBV11-1 and TRBJ2-7; 8 bases map to TRBD1. J gave up 2 bases and V 5 bases, and 5 bases lay outside the gene matches. In germline, CDR1 is SGHAT, CDR2 FQDESV (reference sequence). The CDR3 extends over 14 amino acids. This chain's CDR3 is CASSARDRPYEQYF. DNA of the CDR3: TGTGCCAGCAGCGCAAGGGACAGGCCCTACGAGCAGTACTTC.

This clonotype was counted a few times. The chain carries TRBV30 and TRBJ2-3; D is undetermined. This CDR3 spans 16 amino acids. Germline CDR1 reads GTSNPN; CDR2 reads SVGIG (reference sequence). V was cut by 4 bases and J by 2 bases, with 19 bases left in between. The CDR3 here is CAWTVSRTLFTDTQYF. Written as DNA, the CDR3 is TGTGCCTGGACCGTGTCGAGGACCCTGTTCACAGATACGCAGTATTTT.

The chain couples TRBV10-3 to TRBJ2-7, with a tentative D call TRBD1 (6 bases). The CDR3 loop spans 14 amino acids. V was shortened by 6 bases and J by 2 bases, with 14 bases between the two germline ends. Germline values: CDR1 ENHRY, CDR2 SYGVKD. CDR3 sequence reads: CAIRQRDTTYEQYF. The DNA for the CDR3 is TGTGCCATCAGGCAACGGGACACGACCTACGAGCAGTACTTC.

There are a few counts of this clonotype. V usage is TRBV2 and J usage is TRBJ1-1, with 12 bases matching TRBD1. This CDR3 region has 15 residues. Germline V gene data show CDR1 as SNHLY and CDR2 as FYNNEI. The CDR3 coding sequence is TGTGCGTCTCAAAGAGGGGACAGGGGGCAGAGTGAAGCTTTCTTT. Amino acids: CASQRGDRGQSEAFF.

This clonotype was detected only a few times. The chain carries TRBV6-5 and TRBJ1-2; TRBD1 agrees at 7 bases. CDR3 length: 14 residues. J was trimmed by 4 bases and V by 5 bases; bases with no gene match: 7. Germline-derived CDR1 and CDR2 are MNHEY and SVGAGI. The CDR3 region is CASSTGVGAYGYTF. The CDR3 region has the DNA TGTGCCAGCAGTACAGGGGTCGGTGCCTATGGCTACACCTTC.

The chain joins TRBV25-1 to TRBJ2-5; 9 bases are shared with TRBD2. Trimming removed 4 bases from V and 4 bases from J; junction bases left unmatched: 4. The germline V gene has CDR1 MGHDK and CDR2 SYGVNS. CDR3 size: 14 residues. The CDR3 region has the DNA TGTGCCAGCAGTGTATCTAGCGGGGCAGAGACCCAGTACTTC. It codes for CASSVSSGAETQYF.

In this sample, this clonotype turned up a few times. The V and J genes are TRBV11-2 and TRBJ2-2; 8 nucleotides line up with TRBD1. CDR1 and CDR2 from the germline V gene are SGHAT and FQNNGV. V dropped 1 base and J dropped 7; count of bases not matched to a gene: 5. CDR3 length: 15 amino acids. CDR3 loop: CASSLVAGGGGELFF. CDR3 bases: TGTGCCAGCAGCTTAGTTGCAGGGGGCGGCGGGGAGCTGTTTTTT.

V gene TRBV5-1 combines with J gene TRBJ2-3, with 9 bases aligning to TRBD1. This CDR3 has 14 residues. Looked up from germline, CDR1 is SGHRS and CDR2 is YFSETQ. V dropped 7 bases and J dropped 4; count of bases not matched to a gene: 7. As DNA, the CDR3 is TGCGCCAGCCTTGAGGGACAGGGATCAGATACGCAGTATTTT. This translates into CASLEGQGSDTQYF.

This clonotype was recorded a few times. The V gene is TRBV7-9, the J gene TRBJ2-3; tentative D call: TRBD2 (5 bases). This CDR3 contains 8 residues. Germline CDR1 is SEHNR and CDR2 is FQNEAQ (reference sequence). Written as DNA, the CDR3 is TGTCGGGGAGATACGCAGTATTTT. Translated, it gives CRGDTQYF.

The chain recombines TRBV12-3 or TRBV12-4 with TRBJ2-3, with D tentatively TRBD1 or TRBD2 (6 bases each). V lost 6 bases to trimming and J lost 0 bases, with 16 bases between them. This CDR3 is 16 amino acids long. The CDR3 DNA sequence: TGTGCCAGCAGCACGGGGGCTATCGTAAGCACAGATACGCAGTATTTT. Protein sequence: CASSTGAIVSTDTQYF.

The chain has TRBV5-1 and TRBJ2-3; 7 nucleotides agree with TRBD1. This CDR3 contains 15 residues. With V trimmed by 4 bases and J by 4 bases, 9 bases remained unmatched. Germline CDR1 and CDR2: SGHRS and YFSETQ. The CDR3 spells CASSRGQTDADTQYF. The DNA for the CDR3 is TGCGCCAGCAGCCGGGGACAGACAGACGCAGATACGCAGTATTTT. Variable domain in full (rest from reference TRBV5-1 and TRBJ2-3): KAGVTQTPRYLIKTRGQQVTLSCSPISGHRSVSWYQQTPGQGLQFLFEYFSETQRNKGNFPGRFSGRQFSNSRSEMNVSTLELGDSALYLCASSRGQTDADTQYFGPGTRLTVL.

This clonotype has just a few counts. The CDR3 loop is CASSRTRSQETQYF. The CDR3 region has the DNA TGTGCCAGCAGTCGGACACGTTCTCAAGAGACCCAGTACTTC. The chain joins TRBV27 to TRBJ2-5; possibly TRBD1 for D (5 bases). Germline CDR1 and CDR2: MNHEY and SMNVEV (reference sequence). Trimming stripped 5 bases from V and 2 bases from J, with 12 bases between. The CDR3 length is 14 residues.

J is TRBJ2-5 and V is TRBV5-1, with TRBD2 as a possible D gene (7 bases). With 0 bases removed from V and 4 bases from J, the gap between germline ends came to 10 bases. Per the germline V gene, CDR1 is SGHRS and CDR2 is YFSETQ. The CDR3 consists of 14 residues. The CDR3 here is CASSLEGGRETQYF. CDR3 DNA sequence: TGCGCCAGCAGCTTGGAGGGGGGGCGAGAGACCCAGTACTTC.

The rearrangement uses TRBV2 and TRBJ2-5, with D unclear. CDR3 length: 13 amino acids. Trimming stripped 4 bases from V and 1 base from J, with 7 bases between. Germline-derived CDR1 and CDR2 are SNHLY and FYNNEI. This CDR3 is CASSVGLQETQYF. The CDR3 nucleotides read TGTGCCAGCAGTGTAGGGCTCCAAGAGACCCAGTACTTC.